The rows below give T cell receptor beta chains drawn from one sample of a study of OX40 agonist ivuxolimab in advanced cancers. The method was immunoSEQ multiplex PCR; TCRdb's version includes in-frame clones alone and lacks a portion of them. The sample holds roughly 54,000 clones; approximately 84% are singletons and the top ten take more than 1%. Sequenced here: CD4+ or CD8+ T cells sorted from blood, sampled in a trial of the OX40 agonist ivuxolimab. The source of these receptors is an adult with an advanced solid tumor such as melanoma, head and neck, liver or kidney cancer. The CDR3 runs from the conserved cysteine through the conserved F or W. D genes are given only for firm matches. Clone size is stated in some rows and not others, as once, few, many or a class when expanded.

cdr3_aa	cdr3_nt	j_call	v_call	d_call	clone_size
CASSPRGEDPQGSRDGYTF	TGTGCCAGCAGCCCTCGGGGGGAGGACCCCCAGGGAAGTCGTGATGGCTACACCTTC	TRBJ1-2	TRBV9	.	.
CASSLRAGQPFLSSYNEQFF	TGTGCCAGCAGTTTAAGAGCGGGACAGCCCTTCCTGAGCTCCTACAATGAGCAGTTCTTC	TRBJ2-1	TRBV28	.	.
CASTGRLAGRKYEQYF	TGTGCCAGCACCGGCCGGCTAGCGGGTAGAAAATACGAGCAGTACTTC	TRBJ2-7	TRBV28	TRBD2	.
CASSDHGRINEQFF	TGTGCCAGTAGCGACCACGGACGAATTAATGAGCAGTTCTTC	TRBJ2-1	TRBV19	.	.
CASSLGPAGELFF	TGCGCCAGCAGCTTGGGCCCAGCCGGGGAGCTGTTTTTT	TRBJ2-2	TRBV5-1	.	.
CASSVEPRTSGSGPDTQYF	TGTGCCAGCAGCGTAGAACCTAGGACTAGCGGGAGTGGCCCAGATACGCAGTATTTT	TRBJ2-3	TRBV9	TRBD2	.
CASSLEGSSSYEQYF	TGTGCCAGCAGCTTAGAAGGGTCCAGCTCCTACGAGCAGTACTTC	TRBJ2-7	TRBV7-2	.	.
CASSLNGPGELFF	TGTGCCAGCAGTTTAAATGGTCCCGGGGAGCTGTTTTTT	TRBJ2-2	TRBV27	.	.
CASSQLLPGLRTGELFF	TGTGCCAGCAGCCAGCTACTACCGGGGCTTAGAACCGGGGAGCTGTTTTTT	TRBJ2-2	TRBV14	.	.
CASRTWAEQYF	TGTGCCAGCAGAACCTGGGCCGAGCAGTACTTC	TRBJ2-7	TRBV28	.	.
CASSEAIPGTEAFF	TGTGCCAGCAGCGAGGCCATACCAGGCACTGAAGCTTTCTTT	TRBJ1-1	TRBV5-4	.	.
CASSRFYYEQYF	TGTGCCAGCAGTCGGTTCTACTACGAGCAGTACTTC	TRBJ2-7	TRBV28	.	.
CASSLGRRETQYF	TGTGCCAGCAGTCTAGGACGTCGAGAGACCCAGTACTTC	TRBJ2-5	TRBV6-5	.	.
CASSFGGRANEQFF	TGTGCCAGCAGTTTTGGCGGGAGGGCCAATGAGCAGTTCTTC	TRBJ2-1	TRBV27	TRBD2	.
CASSVAVGAYETQYF	TGTGCCAGCAGCGTAGCTGTGGGGGCTTACGAGACCCAGTACTTC	TRBJ2-5	TRBV9	.	.
CASSLSGIGGEQYF	TGTGCCAGCAGTCTAAGCGGGATAGGGGGCGAGCAGTACTTC	TRBJ2-7	TRBV2	.	.
CASTLGRGTGNEKLFF	TGTGCCAGCACATTAGGGAGGGGGACAGGGAATGAAAAACTGTTTTTT	TRBJ1-4	TRBV7-8	TRBD1	.
CASSRIAGADTQYF	TGTGCCAGCAGCCGTATAGCGGGAGCAGATACGCAGTATTTT	TRBJ2-3	TRBV11-2	TRBD2	few
CASSSMTSGGSEQYF	TGTGCCAGCAGCTCCATGACTAGCGGGGGGTCCGAGCAGTACTTC	TRBJ2-7	TRBV9	TRBD2	.
CASSLGTGGFTDTQYF	TGTGCCAGCAGCCTGGGGACAGGGGGTTTCACAGATACGCAGTATTTT	TRBJ2-3	TRBV11-3	TRBD1	few
CASSQRGSEETQYF	TGTGCCAGCAGCCAACGGGGAAGCGAGGAGACCCAGTACTTC	TRBJ2-5	TRBV7-9	.	.
CASSLVEGPNYGYTF	TGTGCCAGCAGCTTAGTGGAGGGCCCTAACTATGGCTACACCTTC	TRBJ1-2	TRBV11-3	.	.
CASSEGGLAVNTGELFF	TGTGCCAGCAGTGAGGGGGGACTAGCGGTGAACACCGGGGAGCTGTTTTTT	TRBJ2-2	TRBV25-1	TRBD2	.
CATSRDRVYGYTF	TGTGCCACCAGCAGAGACAGGGTCTATGGCTACACCTTC	TRBJ1-2	TRBV15	.	.
CASSLPGQGGFYTF	TGTGCCAGCAGTCTACCGGGGCAGGGAGGGTTCTACACCTTC	TRBJ1-2	TRBV28	.	.
CASSDLKVQGSYNEQFF	TGTGCCAGTAGTGACCTCAAAGTACAGGGATCCTACAATGAGCAGTTCTTC	TRBJ2-1	TRBV19	.	.
CASSQVEENEKLFF	TGTGCCAGCAGCCAAGTGGAAGAGAATGAAAAACTGTTTTTT	TRBJ1-4	TRBV4-2	.	.
CASSRPGQKNSPLHF	TGTGCCAGCAGTCGACCGGGACAGAAAAATTCACCCCTCCACTTT	TRBJ1-6	TRBV28	TRBD1	.
CASSRDGTSYEQYF	TGTGCCAGCAGTCGGGACGGAACCTCCTACGAGCAGTACTTC	TRBJ2-7	TRBV6-5	.	once
CSVEETGFGGYTF	TGCAGCGTTGAAGAAACGGGGTTTGGAGGCTACACCTTC	TRBJ1-2	TRBV29-1	.	.
CASSLARGAPKGGYTF	TGTGCCAGCAGCTTGGCCCGGGGCGCCCCAAAGGGTGGCTACACCTTC	TRBJ1-2	TRBV5-4	.	.
CASSIGQIGTDTQYF	TGTGCCAGCAGCATAGGGCAGATCGGCACAGATACGCAGTATTTT	TRBJ2-3	TRBV28	.	.
CASSPRDVNEKLFF	TGTGCCAGTAGTCCTCGGGACGTTAATGAAAAACTGTTTTTT	TRBJ1-4	TRBV19	.	.
CASSRDRESGELFF	TGTGCCAGCAGCCGAGACAGGGAATCCGGGGAGCTGTTTTTT	TRBJ2-2	TRBV7-3	TRBD1	.
CASRSSKQGAGTEAFF	TGTGCAAGTCGCTCCTCGAAACAGGGAGCGGGCACTGAAGCTTTCTTT	TRBJ1-1	TRBV12-2	.	.